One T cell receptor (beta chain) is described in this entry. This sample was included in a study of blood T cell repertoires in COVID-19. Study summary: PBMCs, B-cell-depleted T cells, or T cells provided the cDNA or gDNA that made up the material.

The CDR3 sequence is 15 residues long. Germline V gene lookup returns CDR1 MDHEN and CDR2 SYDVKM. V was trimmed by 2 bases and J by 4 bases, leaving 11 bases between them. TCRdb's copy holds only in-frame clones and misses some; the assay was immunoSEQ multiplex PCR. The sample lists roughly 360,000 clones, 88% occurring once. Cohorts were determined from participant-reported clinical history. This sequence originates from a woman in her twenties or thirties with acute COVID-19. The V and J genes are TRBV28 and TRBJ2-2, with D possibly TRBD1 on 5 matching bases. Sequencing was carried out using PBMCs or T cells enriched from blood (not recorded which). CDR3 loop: CASSLRQGSTGELFF. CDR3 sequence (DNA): TGTGCCAGCAGTTTAAGGCAGGGCTCCACCGGGGAGCTGTTTTTT.